This T cell receptor (beta chain) was sequenced in a study of cytomegalovirus exposure and HLA in healthy donors. With 60 Vbeta and 13 Jbeta primers, the PCR was carried out. Using immunoSEQ multiplex PCR, the repertoire was profiled, and TCRdb retains in-frame clones only, with some absent. The sample consists of about 160,000 clones, approximately 85% of them appearing once. V was shortened by 2 bases and J by 8 bases, with 13 bases between the two germline ends. The V gene's germline CDR1 is SGHNT and CDR2 YYREEE (reference sequence). The CDR3 extends over 13 amino acids. The sequenced sample was PBMCs. This receptor was taken from a man between 18 and 35 years old in good health and CMV-seropositive. This chain links TRBV5-4 with TRBJ1-2, with a weak D call TRBD1 (6 bases). The CDR3 loop is CASSFAGAMGYTF. The DNA for the CDR3 is TGTGCCAGCAGCTTTGCGGGGGCGATGGGCTACACCTTC.